This is a list of T cell receptor beta chains from one sample in a study of shared clonotypes between healthy human individuals. TCRdb keeps only in-frame clones here, not all; method: immunoSEQ multiplex PCR. The sample holds about 380,000 clones; 95% to 97% are singletons and the top ten take 0.32%. What was sequenced was memory CD8+ T cells sorted from blood. The receptors here all came from a man younger than 40 in good health. CDR3s include the opening cysteine and the closing phenylalanine or tryptophan. The D gene is left open where the match is weak. Expanded clones get a size class; other rows say once, few or many, or leave the size out.

j_call clone_size v_call d_call cdr3_aa cdr3_nt
TRBJ2-1 once TRBV4-1 TRBD2 CASSRTLAGGPGEQFF TGCGCCAGCAGCCGCACTCTTGCGGGAGGGCCGGGTGAGCAGTTCTTC
TRBJ2-3 NA TRBV5-1 TRBD2 CASSLRDRPLAGVTDTQYF TGCGCCAGCAGCTTAAGGGATAGGCCACTAGCGGGAGTGACAGATACGCAGTATTTT
TRBJ1-2 NA TRBV7-9 NA CASSFGQGVRGYTF TGTGCCAGCAGCTTTGGGCAGGGCGTCCGTGGCTACACCTTC
TRBJ2-7 NA TRBV13 TRBD2 CASSLGGRSYEQYF TGTGCCAGCAGCTTGGGAGGGAGGTCCTACGAGCAGTACTTC
TRBJ1-1 NA TRBV7-3 NA CASSPGLNTEAFF TGTGCCAGCAGCCCCGGGTTGAACACTGAAGCTTTCTTT
TRBJ2-5 NA TRBV29-1 TRBD2 CSVEDGGERETQYF TGCAGCGTTGAAGACGGGGGGGAGAGGGAGACCCAGTACTTC
TRBJ2-7 NA TRBV14 NA CASSHIVDGAYEQYF TGTGCCAGCAGCCATATAGTGGATGGCGCCTACGAGCAGTACTTC
TRBJ1-5 NA TRBV6-6 NA CASSYRRDVQNQPQHF TGTGCCAGCAGTTACAGGAGGGACGTCCAGAATCAGCCCCAGCATTTT
TRBJ2-1 NA TRBV28 TRBD2 CASAVKLGSGTSKNEQFF TGTGCCAGCGCTGTTAAGTTGGGATCCGGGACTAGTAAAAATGAGCAGTTCTTC
TRBJ2-3 NA TRBV10-3 NA CAIRVPTTDTQYF TGTGCCATCAGGGTGCCTACCACAGATACGCAGTATTTT
TRBJ2-1 NA TRBV6-4 NA CASSLAPPYNEQFF TGTGCCAGCAGCCTAGCGCCCCCCTACAATGAGCAGTTCTTC
TRBJ1-1 NA TRBV18 TRBD1 CASSPQQGPGTEAFF TGTGCCAGCTCACCCCAACAGGGGCCGGGCACTGAAGCTTTCTTT
TRBJ2-1 NA TRBV19 NA CASSITRQSSYNEQFF TGTGCCAGTAGTATAACTCGTCAGAGCTCCTACAATGAGCAGTTCTTC
TRBJ2-7 NA TRBV6-5 TRBD2 CASSYAAGGPYEQYF TGTGCCAGCAGTTACGCGGCGGGAGGGCCCTACGAGCAGTACTTC
TRBJ2-3 NA TRBV5-5 TRBD2 CASSPPRLAGGTDTQYF TGTGCCAGCAGCCCCCCCCGGCTGGCGGGAGGCACAGATACGCAGTATTTT
TRBJ1-5 NA TRBV11-2 NA CASSPGFPSNQPQHF TGTGCCAGCAGCCCGGGATTCCCTAGCAATCAGCCCCAGCATTTT
TRBJ1-6 NA TRBV2 NA CATSQRDGVNSPLHF TGTGCCACCTCCCAGAGGGACGGAGTTAATTCACCCCTCCACTTT
TRBJ2-2 NA TRBV29-1 NA CSVANTGELFF TGCAGCGTTGCTAACACCGGGGAGCTGTTTTTT
TRBJ2-7 NA TRBV7-2 TRBD1 CASSRQGDYEQYF TGTGCCAGCAGCCGACAGGGGGACTACGAGCAGTACTTC
TRBJ2-1 NA TRBV19 NA CASSLFGRTHEQFF TGTGCCAGTAGTCTTTTCGGGAGAACCCATGAGCAGTTCTTC
TRBJ1-1 NA TRBV28 NA CASSTAGNTEAFF TGTGCCAGCAGTACGGCAGGGAACACTGAAGCTTTCTTT
TRBJ2-3 NA TRBV6-4 TRBD2 CASSLAGGTDTQYF TGTGCCAGCAGCCTAGCGGGAGGCACAGATACGCAGTATTTT
TRBJ1-3 NA TRBV2 NA CASSVQGNTIYF TGTGCCAGCAGTGTCCAGGGAAACACCATATATTTT
TRBJ2-2 NA TRBV11-1 NA CASSFSRNTGELFF TGTGCCAGCAGCTTCTCCAGGAACACCGGGGAGCTGTTTTTT
TRBJ2-3 NA TRBV20-1 NA CSARVEDTQYF TGCAGTGCTAGAGTAGAAGATACGCAGTATTTT
TRBJ2-5 NA TRBV29-1 NA CSVEAASRTQYF TGCAGCGTTGAAGCGGCCTCGAGGACCCAGTACTTC
TRBJ1-5 NA TRBV10-2 TRBD1 CASRAGGFNQPQHF TGCGCCAGCAGAGCAGGGGGTTTTAATCAGCCCCAGCATTTT
TRBJ1-1 NA TRBV2 NA CASSRRHTEAFF TGTGCCAGCAGCCGACGGCACACTGAAGCTTTCTTT
TRBJ1-2 NA TRBV5-1 NA CASSYHGTIYNYGYTF TGCGCCAGCAGCTATCACGGGACAATCTATAACTATGGCTACACCTTC
TRBJ2-1 NA TRBV7-9 NA CASSLVRGATYNEQFF TGTGCCAGCAGCTTAGTACGCGGCGCCACCTACAATGAGCAGTTCTTC
TRBJ2-5 NA TRBV7-9 TRBD2 CASSSGLAGVEETQYF TGTGCCAGCAGCTCCGGACTAGCGGGAGTGGAAGAGACCCAGTACTTC
TRBJ2-5 NA TRBV28 NA CASSPRLETQYF TGTGCCAGCAGTCCCCGCTTGGAGACCCAGTACTTC
TRBJ2-3 NA TRBV4-2 NA CASSQDGEKALATDTQYF TGTGCCAGCAGCCAAGATGGGGAAAAGGCGCTAGCCACGGATACGCAGTATTTT
TRBJ1-3 NA TRBV25-1 NA CASSPESGGSGNTIYF TGTGCCAGCAGCCCCGAGAGTGGGGGCTCTGGAAACACCATATATTTT
TRBJ2-7 NA TRBV11-2 NA CASLDRQKSYEQYF TGTGCCAGCTTGGACAGACAGAAGTCCTACGAGCAGTACTTC
TRBJ1-1 NA TRBV6-6 NA CASGKQGIMNTEAFF TGTGCCAGCGGAAAACAGGGAATCATGAACACTGAAGCTTTCTTT
TRBJ2-3 NA TRBV4-2 TRBD2 CASSQAEGLAGGPGDTQYF TGTGCCAGCAGCCAAGCGGAGGGACTAGCGGGAGGGCCCGGGGATACGCAGTATTTT
TRBJ1-6 NA TRBV19 NA CASSIDRRGDREGVGSPLHF TGTGCCAGTAGTATAGATCGGAGGGGCGACAGAGAAGGCGTGGGATCACCCCTCCACTTT
TRBJ2-5 NA TRBV5-1 TRBD2 CASSSGQETQYF TGCGCCAGCAGTAGCGGGCAAGAGACCCAGTACTTC